A selection of T cell receptor beta chains follows, all from one sample in a study of cytomegalovirus exposure and HLA in healthy donors. Using immunoSEQ multiplex PCR, the repertoire was profiled, and TCRdb retains in-frame clones only, with some absent. The table records 100,000 or so clones, around three quarters of them present only once. Sequencing used PBMCs. These receptors were taken from a man aged 25 to 40 in good health and CMV-seronegative. Both conserved end residues are trimmed from each CDR3. The D gene is left open where the match is weak.

ASSLTGGAREQY | TRBD1 | TRBJ2-7 | TRBV28
ASSQDLGGLNYGYT | . | TRBJ1-2 | TRBV4-2
AWSVRLTATNTEAF | . | TRBJ1-1 | TRBV30
ASSLGLAGPTYEQY | TRBD2 | TRBJ2-7 | TRBV5-1
ASSLVGEDEQF | . | TRBJ2-1 | TRBV7-9
ASSEGDTDTQY | . | TRBJ2-3 | TRBV18
ASSQDLTGSSPLH | . | TRBJ1-6 | TRBV14
SVGTGGYEDTQY | TRBD1 | TRBJ2-3 | TRBV29-1
ASSLSGAGTGELF | . | TRBJ2-2 | TRBV5-4
ASSQVPSGVYGELF | TRBD2 | TRBJ2-2 | TRBV4-3
ASSCQGSYTEAF | . | TRBJ1-1 | TRBV6-6
ASTRTGPWGYGYT | TRBD1 | TRBJ1-2 | TRBV7-9
ASRQLDRNTGELF | . | TRBJ2-2 | TRBV19
ASSLVGGIASGELF | TRBD2 | TRBJ2-2 | TRBV7-8
AWSKYGGGSVNSPLH | . | TRBJ1-6 | TRBV30
ASSQITGRGFTEAF | . | TRBJ1-1 | TRBV4-1
ASSPPGQGNQPQH | TRBD1 | TRBJ1-5 | TRBV18
ASSTVQGVGELF | . | TRBJ2-2 | TRBV6-5
ASSLQGAEEKLF | TRBD1 | TRBJ1-4 | TRBV7-9
ASSLALSSGANVLT | . | TRBJ2-6 | TRBV5-1
ASSPQATPPYGYT | . | TRBJ1-2 | TRBV6-5
ATSSRQGTGANVLT | TRBD1 | TRBJ2-6 | TRBV15
ASSLAVQGNEQF | . | TRBJ2-1 | TRBV5-1
ASSPQKGVNRGDYGYT | TRBD1 | TRBJ1-2 | TRBV4-2
ASSLAGLNYGYT | . | TRBJ1-2 | TRBV5-6
ASSTRPSGASTDTQY | . | TRBJ2-3 | TRBV7-9
ASSGDRGPGELF | TRBD1 | TRBJ2-2 | TRBV9
ASSWRDSEYTGELF | . | TRBJ2-2 | TRBV11-2
AWSVPAGLTDTQY | TRBD2 | TRBJ2-3 | TRBV30
ASSLGTGGSGANVLT | TRBD1 | TRBJ2-6 | TRBV27
ASSKLGRTGELF | . | TRBJ2-2 | TRBV19
ASSRGQTNEKLF | TRBD1 | TRBJ1-4 | TRBV5-1
ASSLTTGRGANEKLF | TRBD1 | TRBJ1-4 | TRBV28
ASSPNGGYNEQF | . | TRBJ2-1 | TRBV7-2
ACSVGGYGYT | TRBD1 | TRBJ1-2 | TRBV9
ASSTGNSPLH | . | TRBJ1-6 | TRBV10-1
ASSEPGTGSYGYT | TRBD1 | TRBJ1-2 | TRBV25-1